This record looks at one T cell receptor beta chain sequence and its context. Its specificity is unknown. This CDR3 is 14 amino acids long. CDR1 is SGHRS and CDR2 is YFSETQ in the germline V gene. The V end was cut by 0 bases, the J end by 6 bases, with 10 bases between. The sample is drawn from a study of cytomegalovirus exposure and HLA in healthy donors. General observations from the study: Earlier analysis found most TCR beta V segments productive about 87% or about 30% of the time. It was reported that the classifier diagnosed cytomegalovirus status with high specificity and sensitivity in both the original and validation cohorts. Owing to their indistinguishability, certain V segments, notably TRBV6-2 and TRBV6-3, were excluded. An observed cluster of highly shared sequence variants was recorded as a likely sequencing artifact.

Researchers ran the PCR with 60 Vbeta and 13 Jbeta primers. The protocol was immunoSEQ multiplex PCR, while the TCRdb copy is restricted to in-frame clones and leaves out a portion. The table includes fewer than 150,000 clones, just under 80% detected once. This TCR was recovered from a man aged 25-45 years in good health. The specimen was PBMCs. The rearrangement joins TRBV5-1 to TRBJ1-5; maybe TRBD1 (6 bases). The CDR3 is CASSLDRVTQPQHF. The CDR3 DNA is TGCGCCAGCAGCTTGGACAGGGTTACTCAGCCCCAGCATTTT.